The T cell receptor beta chain described here comes from a study of T cell responses to AZD1222 COVID-19 vaccine. Study results and caveats: Along spike, vaccine-associated CD4 TCRs were found throughout, with dominance at 160-218 and 743-854. Seropositive status at baseline applied to only a handful of AZD1222 recipients.

From germline, CDR1 is LNHDA and CDR2 SQIVND (reference sequence). The CDR3 has 14 residues. V lost 10 bases, J lost 2 bases, and 4 bases stayed unmatched. Second-dose recipients at about 4 or about 12 weeks were treated as one pooled group. The repertoire was sequenced with immunoSEQ multiplex PCR; TCRdb's copy has only in-frame clones and lacks some. The data contain approximately 100,000 clones, less than 95% of them seen just once; the ten biggest clones take up 8%. A note on this clone: The antigen remains unidentified.

The sequencing used peripheral blood, collected 28 days after the second AZD1222 dose. The chain is built from TRBV19 and TRBJ2-6; the match to TRBD1 covers 8 bases. This sequence originates from an adult who received the AZD1222 COVID-19 vaccine. The CDR3 loop reads CATDRGAGANVLTF. For the CDR3, the DNA is TGTGCCACCGACAGGGGAGCTGGGGCCAACGTCCTGACTTTC.